These 31 T cell receptor beta chains came from one sample sequenced in a study of spatial heterogeneity in lung cancer. General study points: The number of expanded tumor alpha and beta chains correlated with mutation number.

Time point described: sample taken at primary tumor resection. These receptors lack a known antigen. MiXCR, run by TCRdb on the 5' RACE reads, gives a single entry per CDR3 protein. The sample has about 14,000 distinct CDR3 sequences, approximately 5.4% seen once; the top ten hold 11%. Sequenced here: lung tumor tissue, sampled at surgery. These receptors came from a female donor with early-stage non-small cell lung cancer.

The V and J genes are TRBV5-5 and TRBJ2-5, with TRBD2 identical over 7 bases. V was pared by 4 bases and J by 0 bases, with 15 bases of the junction left unmatched. This CDR3 has 18 amino acids. From germline, CDR1 is SGHKS and CDR2 YYEKEE (reference sequence). The CDR3 sequence is CASSLWPEAAGDQETQYF. The CDR3 DNA reads TGTGCCAGCAGCCTATGGCCTGAGGCGGCGGGGGACCAAGAGACCCAGTACTTC.

This clonotype was seen many times. The chain recombines TRBV5-4 with TRBJ1-4; 7 nucleotides line up with TRBD1. The CDR3 is made up of 13 amino acids. Germline V gene data show CDR1 as SGHNT and CDR2 as YYREEE (reference sequence). The J segment lost 8 bases and the V segment lost 3 bases, leaving 4 bases of the junction unmatched. As DNA, the CDR3 is TGTGCCAGCAGCTCCGGACAGGAGGAAAAACTGTTTTTT. This codes for CASSSGQEEKLFF. Variable domain in full (rest from reference TRBV5-4 and TRBJ1-4): ETGVTQSPTHLIKTRGQQVTLRCSSQSGHNTVSWYQQALGQGPQFIFQYYREEENGRGNFPPRFSGLQFPNYSSELNVNALELDDSALYLCASSSGQEEKLFFGSGTQLSVL.

This clonotype occurred many times. V gene TRBV3-1 combines with J gene TRBJ1-2; TRBD1 agrees at 8 bases. CDR1 LGHDT and CDR2 YNNKEL come from the germline V gene (reference sequence). V trimming: 4 bases; J trimming: 8 bases; junction bases outside the gene matches: 15. The CDR3 length is 16 residues. CDR3 amino acids: CASSLRDRPPSLGYTF. The CDR3 nucleotides are TGTGCCAGCAGCCTCCGGGACAGGCCCCCTTCTCTAGGCTACACCTTC.

The table lists this clonotype with many counts. The chain carries TRBV15 and TRBJ1-5, with D possibly matching TRBD1 (6 bases). Per germline, CDR1 LNHNV and CDR2 YYDKDF (reference sequence). CDR3 length: 12 residues. Trimming left V 8 bases short and J 6 bases short, with 11 bases between. CDR3 coding DNA: TGTGCCACCGGGGGCTCGGGTCAGCCCCAGCATTTT. It translates to CATGGSGQPQHF.

This clonotype was seen repeatedly, ten times or more. The J gene is TRBJ1-1, the V gene TRBV28; D not resolved. V was trimmed by 4 bases and J by 1 base, leaving 13 bases between them. The CDR3 length is 15 residues. CDR1 and CDR2 (germline): MDHEN, SYDVKM. CDR3 protein: CASSSVFRENTEAFF. The DNA of the CDR3 is TGTGCCAGCAGTTCAGTATTCCGGGAGAACACTGAAGCTTTCTTT.

This clonotype has ten or more counts. The chain has TRBV6-2 or TRBV6-3 and TRBJ2-3, with 7 nucleotides matching TRBD2. V was pared by 10 bases and J by 1 base, with 8 bases of the junction left unmatched. Germline V CDR1 and CDR2: MNHEY, SVGEGT. CDR3 length equals 14 residues. The CDR3 sequence is CAIREAGRTDTQYF. The CDR3 bases are TGTGCCATCCGGGAAGCGGGGCGCACAGATACGCAGTATTTT.

The chain employs TRBV3-1 and TRBJ1-3; D is undetermined. This CDR3 has 13 amino acids. Germline values: CDR1 LGHDT, CDR2 YNNKEL (reference sequence). Trimming shortened V by 1 base and J by 1 base, and 2 bases separated the two germline ends. This CDR3 reads CASSQGSGNTIYF. Here the CDR3 DNA reads TGTGCCAGCAGCCAAGGGTCTGGAAACACCATATATTTT. The complete variable domain, with remaining parts taken from reference TRBV3-1 and TRBJ1-3, reads DTAVSQTPKYLVTQMGNDKSIKCEQNLGHDTMYWYKQDSKKFLKIMFSYNNKELIINETVPNRFSPKSPDKAHLNLHINSLELGDSAVYFCASSQGSGNTIYFGEGSWLTVV.

This clonotype has a count of ten or more. In DNA, the CDR3 is TGTGCCAGCAGCTTAGACAGTCTGGTTGGGTATGGCTACACCTTC. This codes for CASSLDSLVGYGYTF. This chain connects TRBV11-2 to TRBJ1-2; D is ambiguous. V was cut by 0 bases and J by 5 bases, with 13 bases left in between. Germline-derived CDR1 and CDR2 are SGHAT and FQNNGV. This CDR3 is 15 amino acids long.

By share of the sample, this clonotype is medium-sized. The gene calls are TRBV20-1 and TRBJ2-3, with 9 positions matching TRBD1. Germline lookup yields CDR1 DFQATT and CDR2 SNEGSKA (reference sequence). The V and J ends lost 5 bases and 3 bases, in that order; junction bases with no gene match: 9. The length of the CDR3 is 15 residues. The chain's CDR3 is CSAPSQGARTDTQYF. The DNA of the CDR3 is TGCAGTGCTCCGTCACAGGGGGCCCGAACAGATACGCAGTATTTT.

This clonotype was seen repeatedly, ten times or more. This sequence joins TRBV12-3 or TRBV12-4 and TRBJ2-2; D remains ambiguous. Trimming pared 3 bases from V and 9 bases from J, leaving 8 bases between. CDR3 length: 12 residues. DNA for the CDR3: TGTGCCAGCAGTTTGGTGGACCGGGAGCTGTTTTTT. Translation gives CASSLVDRELFF.

This clonotype was counted many times. The chain uses TRBV3-1 and TRBJ2-1; D ambiguous. This CDR3 is built from 16 residues. Germline loops: CDR1 LGHDT, CDR2 YNNKEL (reference sequence). With 3 bases removed from V and 2 bases from J, the gap between germline ends came to 14 bases. Written as DNA, the CDR3 is TGTGCCAGCAGCCATGTTGGGTTAAAGCCCTACAATGAGCAGTTCTTC. Translating it yields CASSHVGLKPYNEQFF.

Relative to its sample, this clonotype is medium-sized (0.01 to 0.1%). The V gene is TRBV27, the J gene TRBJ1-6; 7 bases are a match to TRBD1. Germline CDR1 is MNHEY and CDR2 is SMNVEV (reference sequence). Trimming took 6 bases from V and 6 from J; bases not matched to a gene: 5. The CDR3 loop spans 14 amino acids. CDR3 DNA sequence: TGTGCCAGCAGAGTGGGGACAGTTAATTCACCCCTCCACTTT. Residues: CASRVGTVNSPLHF.

In this sample, this clonotype is medium-sized (0.01 to 0.1%). The V gene is TRBV7-2, the J gene TRBJ2-3; D call uncertain. V lost 4 bases and J 9 bases, leaving 11 bases between the germline ends. CDR3 length: 12 residues. The germline V gene has CDR1 SGHTA and CDR2 FQGNSA. The CDR3 region has the DNA TGTGCCAGCAGCTCAGCCCCAGGCACGCAGTATTTT. This codes for CASSSAPGTQYF.

This clonotype was detected many times. The gene calls are TRBV12-3 or TRBV12-4 and TRBJ1-5; D is undetermined. The CDR3 has 16 residues. Trimming took 6 bases from V and 1 from J, leaving 16 bases between them. CDR3 sequence reads: CASSPARGGSNQPQHF. CDR3 in DNA: TGTGCCAGCAGCCCAGCGCGGGGTGGGAGCAATCAGCCCCAGCATTTT.

This clonotype showed up many times. The CDR3 here is CASSLGLGIEKLFF. CDR3 DNA: TGTGCCAGCAGCCTCGGACTGGGCATCGAAAAACTGTTTTTT. The chain links TRBV5-6 to TRBJ1-4; D uncertain. Trimming took off 4 bases at V and 8 bases at J, with 15 bases between the two ends. This CDR3 has 14 residues. CDR1 SGHDT and CDR2 YYEEEE come from the germline V gene.

This clonotype showed up just a few times. The chain couples TRBV2 to TRBJ1-5; D remains unclear. Germline V gene lookup returns CDR1 SNHLY and CDR2 FYNNEI. The CDR3 runs 12 residues. The ends were cut back, 8 bases at V and 1 base at J, with 6 bases in the middle. This CDR3 is CASRESNQPQHF. The CDR3 DNA reads TGTGCCAGCCGGGAAAGCAATCAGCCCCAGCATTTT.

At least ten counts were recorded for this clonotype. The V and J genes are TRBV20-1 and TRBJ2-3; maybe TRBD2 (6 bases). The V and J ends lost 0 bases and 6 bases respectively, with 16 bases between them. Germline V gives CDR1 DFQATT, CDR2 SNEGSKA (reference sequence). This CDR3 contains 15 residues. This chain's CDR3 is CSARDVSGSWDTQYF. CDR3 DNA sequence: TGCAGTGCTAGAGACGTCAGCGGGTCCTGGGATACGCAGTATTTT.

This clonotype was counted many times. The J gene is TRBJ2-2, the V gene TRBV7-3; 7 bases match TRBD1. Germline CDR1 and CDR2: SGHTA and FQGTGA. This CDR3 comprises 15 residues. Losses at the gene ends were 5 bases for V and 1 base for J; bases not matched to a gene: 4. CDR3 residues: CASSRQGLNTGELFF. The CDR3 coding sequence is TGTGCCAGCAGCCGACAGGGCCTGAACACCGGGGAGCTGTTTTTT.

This clonotype showed up many times. This chain links TRBV30 with TRBJ2-2; no definite D call. This CDR3 region has 14 residues. Germline-derived CDR1 and CDR2 are GTSNPN and SVGIG (reference sequence). V lost 3 bases to trimming and J lost 6 bases, with 14 bases between them. This CDR3 reads CAWRVGPLAGELFF. The CDR3 DNA is TGTGCCTGGAGGGTAGGGCCGCTCGCCGGGGAGCTGTTTTTT. The full variable domain, in which reference TRBV30 and TRBJ2-2 provide the parts outside the CDR3, is SQTIHQWPATLVQPVGSPLSLECTVEGTSNPNLYWYRQAAGRGLQLLFYSVGIGQISSEVPQNLSASRPQDRQFILSSKKLLLSDSGFYLCAWRVGPLAGELFFGEGSRLTVL.

In its sample, this clonotype is medium-sized. This chain links TRBV7-9 with TRBJ2-2, with D tentatively TRBD1 (5 bases). Germline assignment: CDR1 SEHNR and CDR2 FQNEAQ (reference sequence). V lost 3 bases to trimming and J lost 6 bases, with 11 bases between them. The length of the CDR3 is 14 residues. The CDR3 DNA is TGTGCCAGCAGCTTTAACAGGTTATCCGGGGAGCTGTTTTTT. Translation: CASSFNRLSGELFF.

The sample holds many counts of this clonotype. The chain employs TRBV6-2 or TRBV6-3 and TRBJ2-3; tentatively, D is TRBD2 (7 bases). The CDR3 consists of 14 residues. Looked up from germline, CDR1 is MNHEY and CDR2 is SVGEGT. Trimming stripped 6 bases from V and 7 bases from J, with 17 bases between. CDR3 sequence: CASSPGGPTNTQYF. Written as DNA, the CDR3 is TGTGCCAGCAGCCCGGGGGGCCCCACGAATACGCAGTATTTT.

This clonotype was counted many times. The chain carries TRBV5-1 and TRBJ1-5; D is possibly TRBD1 (5 bases). Germline V gene sequence: CDR1 SGHRS, CDR2 YFSETQ. The CDR3 covers 15 residues. V was trimmed by 4 bases and J by 0 bases, leaving 11 bases between them. CDR3: CASSLQGNSNQPQHF. The CDR3 bases are TGCGCCAGCAGCCTTCAGGGCAATAGCAATCAGCCCCAGCATTTT.

In its sample, this clonotype was seen many times. Sequence at one end of the junction differs from germline and may be a read error. This chain uses TRBV7-7 with TRBJ1-4, with D uncertain. The CDR3 has 12 amino acids. CDR1 is SSHAT and CDR2 is FNYEAQ in the germline V gene (reference sequence). CDR3 coding DNA: TGTGCTAGCAGCTTAGACGGAGAAAAACTGTTTTTT. Protein product: CASSLDGEKLFF.

The V call is TRBV5-1, the J call TRBJ2-1; 9 positions agree with TRBD2. The germline V gene has CDR1 SGHRS and CDR2 YFSETQ. This CDR3 is 13 amino acids long. CDR3 coding DNA: TGCGTCACTAAGCTAGCGGGGAATAATGAGCAGTTCTTC. Its translation: CVTKLAGNNEQFF.

V gene TRBV2 combines with J gene TRBJ1-4, with a weak D call TRBD1 (6 bases). The CDR3 covers 13 residues. Germline values: CDR1 SNHLY, CDR2 FYNNEI. Trimming left V 8 bases short and J 5 bases short, with 12 bases between. The chain's CDR3 is CASHRDHNEKLFF. DNA of the CDR3: TGTGCCAGCCACAGGGACCACAATGAAAAACTGTTTTTT.

This clonotype was counted at least ten times. The J gene is TRBJ2-1, the V gene TRBV30; 10 positions agree with TRBD1. The CDR3 loop spans 15 amino acids. Germline CDR1 is GTSNPN and CDR2 is SVGIG (reference sequence). With 4 bases clipped from V and 12 bases from J, the junction kept 15 bases outside the gene matches. The CDR3 DNA reads as TGTGCCTGGAAGACGACAGGGGGCTTAGGGGGACCGCAGTTCTTC. Translation gives CAWKTTGGLGGPQFF. The whole variable domain, remainder taken from reference TRBV30 and TRBJ2-1, is SQTIHQWPATLVQPVGSPLSLECTVEGTSNPNLYWYRQAAGRGLQLLFYSVGIGQISSEVPQNLSASRPQDRQFILSSKKLLLSDSGFYLCAWKTTGGLGGPQFFGPGTRLTVL.

This clonotype qualifies as medium-sized. The rearrangement uses TRBV6-5 and TRBJ1-1; D call uncertain. The germline CDR1 and CDR2 sequences are MNHEY and SVGAGI. V was cut by 0 bases and J by 9 bases, with 11 bases left in between. The CDR3 totals 13 residues. The CDR3 spells CASSYSRTSKAFF. The CDR3 DNA reads as TGTGCCAGCAGTTACTCGCGGACCTCCAAAGCTTTCTTT.

This clonotype was found many times. The chain is built from TRBV30 and TRBJ2-3, with a possible D match to TRBD1 (6 bases). The CDR3 extends over 14 amino acids. From germline, CDR1 is GTSNPN and CDR2 SVGIG (reference sequence). V was trimmed by 3 bases and J by 6 bases, leaving 16 bases between them. The CDR3: CAWRQGTGYDTQYF. CDR3 sequence (DNA): TGTGCCTGGAGACAGGGCACAGGGTATGATACGCAGTATTTT.

This clonotype appeared many times. V and J are TRBV10-3 and TRBJ2-3; TRBD1 matches 7 bases. The CDR3 length is 14 residues. The V and J ends lost 8 bases and 1 base, in that order; junction bases with no gene match: 6. In germline, CDR1 is ENHRY, CDR2 SYGVKD. The chain's CDR3 is CAIGGTGGTDTQYF. As DNA, the CDR3 is TGTGCCATCGGAGGCACAGGGGGCACAGATACGCAGTATTTT.

The sample holds many counts of this clonotype. The chain combines TRBV11-2 with TRBJ2-3; 9 bases agree with TRBD2. Germline CDR1 SGHAT, CDR2 FQNNGV. J lost 9 bases, V lost 1 base, and 5 bases had no gene match. This CDR3 is 14 amino acids long. DNA for the CDR3: TGTGCCAGCAGCTTAGCCGCGGGAGGGGCCACGCAGTATTTT. It specifies CASSLAAGGATQYF.

This clonotype was observed many times. The chain is built from TRBV10-3 and TRBJ2-3, with TRBD2 matching 9 bases. The ends lost 0 bases at V and 5 bases at J; junction bases unmatched: 6. CDR3 size: 16 residues. Per germline, CDR1 ENHRY and CDR2 SYGVKD. The CDR3 coding sequence is TGTGCCATCAGTGAGTCGGGGACTAGCCAGGGAGATACGCAGTATTTT. Translating it yields CAISESGTSQGDTQYF.